The subject of this entry is one TCR beta chain. The CDR3 is 15 amino acids. V lost 2 bases and J lost 6, with 17 bases in between. The V gene's germline CDR1 is MDHEN and CDR2 SYDVKM. The data were produced by immunoSEQ multiplex PCR, yet TCRdb's version contains in-frame clones alone and is incomplete. The table records about 49,000 clones, roughly four fifths of them present only once. The sample comes from a study of blood T cell repertoires in COVID-19. The overall study: There were acute and convalescent COVID-19 samples, and they came from the United States, Italy and Spain.

Sequenced input: peripheral blood. The clonotype was recovered from a woman aged 55 to 70 with acute or convalescent COVID-19. The chain links TRBV28 to TRBJ2-7; D gene ambiguous. For the CDR3, the DNA is TGTGCCAGCAGTTTACCCCCCCCGCTAGGCCTCGAGCAGTACTTC. Its protein product is CASSLPPPLGLEQYF.